The following is a TCR beta chain sequence with its context. These data belong to a study of blood T cell repertoires in COVID-19. Profiled with immunoSEQ multiplex PCR; TCRdb holds only in-frame clones, not every one. The table has about 99,000 clones, roughly four fifths seen once. The receptor was isolated from a man aged 60 to 75 with acute or convalescent COVID-19. The specimen sequenced was peripheral blood.

The CDR3 sequence is CASSLVSVGKGANEKLFF. DNA of the CDR3: TGTGCCAGCAGCTTGGTTTCGGTAGGGAAAGGGGCTAATGAAAAACTGTTTTTT. The chain recombines TRBV5-4 with TRBJ1-4; perhaps TRBD1 as D (5 bases). CDR1 is SGHNT and CDR2 is YYREEE in the germline V gene (reference sequence). CDR3 length: 18 amino acids. V was clipped by 0 bases and J by 3 bases, with 18 bases between them.